This entry lists 17 T cell receptor beta chains sequenced from one sample in a study of T cells after posttransplantation cyclophosphamide. Treatment was busulfan-fludarabine conditioning, a marrow graft, and cyclophosphamide on days +3 and +4. The data were produced by immunoSEQ multiplex PCR, yet TCRdb's version contains in-frame clones alone and is incomplete. The table shows some 6,900 clones, with 90% to 95% occurring only once. This specimen was CD8+ T cells sorted from blood, taken after allogeneic stem cell transplant with posttransplant cyclophosphamide. These receptors came from a male patient aged 60-69 years who received an allogeneic stem cell transplant from a related donor and was CMV-positive. Some T cells may possibly be graft donor cells.

This clone was seen a few times. The chain is built from TRBV7-8 and TRBJ1-3, with unresolved D. Trimming pared 5 bases from V and 11 bases from J, leaving 16 bases between. From germline, CDR1 is SGHVS and CDR2 FQNEAQ. The CDR3 contains 13 residues. The DNA of the CDR3 is TGTGCCAGCAGCCACCCGTCGGGTGACGCCATATATTTT. Amino acids: CASSHPSGDAIYF.

The CDR3 loop reads CSVPMNTEAFF. DNA for the CDR3: TGCAGCGTTCCTATGAACACTGAAGCTTTCTTT. The chain joins TRBV29-1 to TRBJ1-1; D unclear. The CDR3 is made up of 11 amino acids. Trimming shortened V by 5 bases and J by 0 bases, and 4 bases separated the two germline ends. The V gene's germline CDR1 is SQVTM and CDR2 ANQGSEA.

The sample holds one count of this clone. The rearrangement joins TRBV4-3 to TRBJ2-1; D unresolved. Germline CDR1 is LGHNA and CDR2 is YSLEER. This CDR3 has 16 residues. Trimming took off 4 bases at V and 6 bases at J, with 19 bases between the two ends. CDR3 loop: CASSPRYPGSGNEQFF. The CDR3 bases are TGCGCCAGCAGCCCGCGCTACCCCGGGTCGGGCAATGAGCAGTTCTTC.

The J gene is TRBJ2-7, the V gene TRBV19; 7 positions agree with TRBD1. Germline-derived CDR1 and CDR2 are LNHDA and SQIVND (reference sequence). This CDR3 is built from 15 residues. Germline trimming cut 5 bases from V and 0 bases from J; bases unmatched to any gene: 7. The CDR3: CASSPRDSSSYEQYF. In DNA form, the CDR3 reads TGTGCCAGTAGTCCCAGGGACAGCAGCTCCTACGAGCAGTACTTC.

This chain links TRBV9 with TRBJ1-4; TRBD1 matches at 8 bases. The V gene's germline CDR1 is SGDLS and CDR2 YYNGEE. The J segment lost 8 bases and the V segment lost 3 bases, leaving 6 bases of the junction unmatched. This CDR3 contains 14 residues. Written as DNA, the CDR3 is TGTGCCAGCAGCGGACAGGGGAGGGACGAAAAACTGTTTTTT. This sequence encodes CASSGQGRDEKLFF. The whole variable domain, remainder taken from reference TRBV9 and TRBJ1-4, is DSGVTQTPKHLITATGQRVTLRCSPRSGDLSVYWYQQSLDQGLQFLIQYYNGEERAKGNILERFSAQQFPDLHSELNLSSLELGDSALYFCASSGQGRDEKLFFGSGTQLSVL.

This clone turned up a few times. V usage is TRBV28 and J usage is TRBJ2-7, with 7 bases fitting TRBD1. There are 17 residues in the CDR3. The germline V gene has CDR1 MDHEN and CDR2 SYDVKM. J gave up 2 bases and V 3 bases, and 13 bases lay outside the gene matches. The CDR3 DNA is TGTGCCAGCAGTTTGGGGCCCGGGACAGCGGCCGCCTACGAGCAGTACTTC. Amino acids: CASSLGPGTAAAYEQYF. Combining the CDR3 with reference TRBV28 and TRBJ2-7 gives the whole variable domain DVKVTQSSRYLVKRTGEKVFLECVQDMDHENMFWYRQDPGLGLRLIYFSYDVKMKEKGDIPEGYSVSREKKERFSLILESASTNQTSMYLCASSLGPGTAAAYEQYFGPGTRLTVT.

This chain connects TRBV7-6 to TRBJ2-3; 11 bases are shared with TRBD2. V was pared by 1 base and J by 1 base, with 7 bases of the junction left unmatched. Germline assignment: CDR1 SGHVS and CDR2 FNYEAQ. CDR3 length: 18 amino acids. The CDR3 reads CASSLGSLAGGRTDTQYF. The CDR3 DNA is TGTGCCAGCAGCTTAGGGTCCCTAGCGGGGGGACGCACAGATACGCAGTATTTT.

The chain has TRBV29-1 and TRBJ1-2, with a weak D call TRBD1 (6 bases). In germline, CDR1 is SQVTM, CDR2 ANQGSEA. Trimming took 3 bases from V and 2 from J, leaving 13 bases between them. The CDR3 extends over 14 amino acids. The CDR3 is CSVDFMDSNYGYTF. The CDR3 bases are TGCAGCGTTGATTTCATGGACAGCAACTATGGCTACACCTTC.

As regards this clone: The germline gene is not matched at one end of the junction; a read error may be the cause. The rearrangement joins TRBV11-1 to TRBJ2-1; 13 positions agree with TRBD2. This CDR3 contains 18 residues. Germline V gene sequence: CDR1 SGHAT, CDR2 FQDESV (reference sequence). The CDR3 DNA sequence: TGTGCCAGCAGCCCTAGTGGGGGACTAGCGGGGACCACCAATGAGCAGCTCTTC. Amino acids: CASSPSGGLAGTTNEQLF.

The chain carries TRBV7-9 and TRBJ2-1; D ambiguous. CDR1 SEHNR and CDR2 FQNEAQ come from the germline V gene (reference sequence). There are 13 residues in the CDR3. With 7 bases removed from V and 1 base from J, the gap between germline ends came to 8 bases. CDR3 sequence reads: CASTPGSYNEQFF. DNA for the CDR3: TGTGCCAGCACCCCAGGATCCTACAATGAGCAGTTCTTC.

V usage is TRBV11-2 and J usage is TRBJ2-1; TRBD1 matches at 8 bases. The CDR3 totals 16 residues. The V gene end was trimmed by 4 bases and the J gene end by 4 bases; junction bases not matched to a gene: 9. Germline CDR1 is SGHAT and CDR2 is FQNNGV. CDR3 sequence: CASSSTETGAYNEQFF. The CDR3 nucleotides are TGTGCCAGCAGCTCCACCGAGACAGGGGCATACAATGAGCAGTTCTTC.

This chain links TRBV7-2 with TRBJ2-5; D possibly corresponds to TRBD1 (6 bases). TRBJ2-7 explains the end of the DNA better; the J call may be wrong. Germline CDR1 and CDR2: SGHTA and FQGNSA. CDR3 length: 17 residues. The CDR3 region has the DNA TGTGCCAGCAGCTTAATGTGGCAGGGGATCAACACCTACGAGCAGTACTTC. It translates to CASSLMWQGINTYEQYF.

The chain recombines TRBV30 with TRBJ1-1; 10 bases are shared with TRBD1. This CDR3 has 13 amino acids. J gave up 7 bases and V 5 bases, and 7 bases lay outside the gene matches. Germline V gene lookup returns CDR1 GTSNPN and CDR2 SVGIG (reference sequence). The CDR3 nucleotides read TGTGCCTGGGGGTCGGACAGGGGGATTGAAGCTTTCTTT. Translated: CAWGSDRGIEAFF.

Here the CDR3 DNA reads TGTGCCAGGGTATGGACTCCCATTAATGAAAAACTGTTTTTT. This encodes CARVWTPINEKLFF. The V call is TRBV19, the J call TRBJ1-4; D is ambiguous. Germline assignment: CDR1 LNHDA and CDR2 SQIVND (reference sequence). This CDR3 comprises 14 residues. Trimming left V 9 bases short and J 4 bases short, with 15 bases between.

The chain combines TRBV6-5 with TRBJ2-7, with D uncertain. Germline V gene lookup returns CDR1 MNHEY and CDR2 SVGAGI. The CDR3 spans 11 residues. V was trimmed by 6 bases and J by 6 bases, leaving 9 bases between them. CDR3 loop: CASSPGLEQYF. In DNA form, the CDR3 reads TGTGCCAGCAGCCCGGGTCTCGAGCAGTACTTC.

The chain couples TRBV6-5 to TRBJ2-2, with TRBD1 matching 7 bases. V gave up 6 bases and J gave up 4 bases; unmatched junction bases: 8. The CDR3 runs to 15 residues. In germline, CDR1 is MNHEY, CDR2 SVGAGI. The CDR3 DNA follows: TGTGCCAGCAGAGACGACAGGGTATCCACCGGGGAGCTGTTTTTT. This gives the protein CASRDDRVSTGELFF.

This chain uses TRBV14 with TRBJ1-4; TRBD1 aligns across 7 bases. The germline V gene has CDR1 SGHDN and CDR2 FVKESK. With V trimmed by 4 bases and J by 6 bases, 8 bases remained unmatched. This CDR3 has 15 residues. The CDR3 reads CASSPYRGGDEKLFF. The CDR3 nucleotides are TGTGCCAGCAGCCCCTACAGGGGAGGCGATGAAAAACTGTTTTTT.